This T cell receptor (beta chain) was obtained from a study of regulatory T cells in long-lasting Graves disease. Construction of TCR beta libraries relied on iRepertoire HTBI primers and on Arm-PCR targeting CDR3 regions. From the multiplex PCR reads, TCRdb called clonotypes with MiXCR, one entry per CDR3 protein. The sample has some 560,000 distinct CDR3 sequences, about 16% seen once; the top ten hold roughly 25%. As for this clonotype: What it recognizes is unknown.

The sample's time point: newly diagnosed GD, antithyroid drugs for less than 3 months. Researchers made the TCR library from RNA that was extracted from PBMCs. Study results and caveats: Possibly, too few samples lowered accuracy.

A further study also used this sample, focusing on T cells in Graves' hyperthyroidism and ophthalmopathy. That paper notes: Blood also held most thyroid clonotypes expanded beyond 0.001.

This clonotype originated in a woman aged 40-65 years with Graves disease. Specimen: peripheral blood mononuclear cells (PBMCs), collected at new diagnosis, from a patient treated with antithyroid drugs.

The CDR3 coding sequence is TGTGCCAGCAGTGACAAGGGACAGGGGGCCCCCGATGAGCAGTTCTTC. As protein: CASSDKGQGAPDEQFF. This chain uses TRBV12-3 or TRBV12-4 with TRBJ2-1; 12 nucleotides agree with TRBD1. The CDR3 spans 16 residues. The V gene end was trimmed by 5 bases and the J gene end by 8 bases; junction bases not matched to a gene: 10.